This entry concerns a single T cell receptor beta chain. The antigen is undetermined. The limits of the CDR3 on the DNA are not certain, so only TCRdb's listed CDR3 is given. These data originate in a study of breast tumors, draining lymph nodes, adjacent tissues. Whole-study findings and limits: Compared with lymph nodes, tumors were less diverse; compared with nontumor tissue, more.

TCRdb used MiXCR to reprocess the multiplex PCR reads, holding one entry per CDR3 protein. Seen here are more than 50,000 distinct CDR3 sequences, under 50% observed once, and the top ten hold roughly a tenth. Germline lookup yields CDR1 MNHEY and CDR2 SVGAGI. The CDR3 has 24 amino acids, counting both end residues. The rearrangement uses TRBV6-5 and TRBJ1-1; TRBD1 is the table's D call and was not checked against the DNA. The sequenced sample consisted of breast tumor tissue. This sequence originates from a female donor with breast cancer. Some clones in this sample may be carry-over from other donors' samples. The CDR3 sequence: CASSLGQGSSYEQYFGPENTEAFF.